This entry is about one T cell receptor (beta chain). Its antigen is still unknown. CDR1 and CDR2 from the germline V gene are MDHEN and SYDVKM. Trimming removed 2 bases from V and 3 bases from J, with 13 bases in between. This CDR3 is built from 15 residues. Clones were read by immunoSEQ multiplex PCR, and TCRdb kept only the in-frame ones, dropping some. The sample shows some 700,000 clones, about 90% of them seen only once. This specimen belongs to a study of shared clonotypes between healthy human individuals. Study-wide background: The donor group consisted of a couple of women and three men, aged 18 to 49. Each donor's CD4 naive and CD4 memory cells filled three plates apiece, CD8 naive two, and CD8 memory one. Broader study findings: Investigators collected only blood, and repertoires in tissues likely differ.

The CD8 memory fraction combined CD45RO+ cells with TemRA cells (CCR7-negative CD45RA+). The sequencing sample was made of memory CD8+ T cells from PBMCs. Indicated subset: CD45RO+ cells pooled with CCR7-negative TemRA cells. This chain uses TRBV28 with TRBJ1-1; no firm D call. This TCR derives from a man between 18 and 35 years old in good health. Some clones in this sample may be carry-over from other donors' samples. DNA of the CDR3: TGTGCCAGCAGTTTACGGGATGACGGTCACACTGAAGCTTTCTTT. Its protein product is CASSLRDDGHTEAFF. Using reference TRBV28 and TRBJ1-1 for the parts outside the CDR3, the full variable domain is DVKVTQSSRYLVKRTGEKVFLECVQDMDHENMFWYRQDPGLGLRLIYFSYDVKMKEKGDIPEGYSVSREKKERFSLILESASTNQTSMYLCASSLRDDGHTEAFFGQGTRLTVV.